This T cell receptor (beta chain) was sequenced for a study of shared clonotypes between healthy human individuals. General observations from the study: Shared clonotypes across all four donors exceeded non-shared ones in generation probability.

On this clone: Its antigen is undetermined.

Splitting of each subset's genomic DNA was done evenly across several immunoSEQ plates. The assay was immunoSEQ multiplex PCR, and TCRdb's table has in-frame clones only and misses some. The data hold some 1.5 million clones, with approximately 98% observed a single time. The V and J ends lost 0 bases and 4 bases respectively, with 12 bases between them. This CDR3 has 16 residues. In germline, CDR1 is LNHNV, CDR2 YYDKDF (reference sequence). The chain links TRBV15 to TRBJ2-2; a possible D gene is TRBD1 (6 bases). This TCR was recovered from a man under 40 in good health. Sequencing was carried out using naive CD4+ T cells sorted from blood. Subset indicated: CD45RA+ positively selected. Written as DNA, the CDR3 is TGTGCCACCAGCAGAGATTCACCAGGGGTCACCGGGGAGCTGTTTTTT. It yields the protein CATSRDSPGVTGELFF.